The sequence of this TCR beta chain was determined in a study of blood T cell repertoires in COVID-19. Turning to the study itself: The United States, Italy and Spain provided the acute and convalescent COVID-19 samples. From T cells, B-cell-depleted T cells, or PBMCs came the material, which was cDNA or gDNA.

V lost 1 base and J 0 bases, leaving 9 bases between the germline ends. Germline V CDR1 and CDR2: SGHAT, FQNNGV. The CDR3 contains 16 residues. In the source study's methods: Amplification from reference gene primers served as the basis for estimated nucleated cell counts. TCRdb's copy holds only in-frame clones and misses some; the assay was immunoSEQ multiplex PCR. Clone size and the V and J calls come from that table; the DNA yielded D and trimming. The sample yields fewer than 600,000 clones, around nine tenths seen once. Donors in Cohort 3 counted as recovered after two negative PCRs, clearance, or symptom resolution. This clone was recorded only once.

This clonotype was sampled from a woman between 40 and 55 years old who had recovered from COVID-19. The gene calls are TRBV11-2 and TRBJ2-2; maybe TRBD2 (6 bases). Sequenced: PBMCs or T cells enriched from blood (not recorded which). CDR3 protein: CASSLATGANTGELFF. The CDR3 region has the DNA TGTGCCAGCAGCTTAGCGACGGGGGCGAACACCGGGGAGCTGTTTTTT.